Sequencing of this T cell receptor (beta chain) was carried out in a study of OX40 agonist ivuxolimab in advanced cancers. Study summary: Patients were treated with ivuxolimab, an agonistic anti-OX40 (CD134) antibody. Cohort: 65% to 90% men, mean age 60, aged about 23 to 79.

V lost 1 base and J lost 0; bases outside the gene matches: 5. CDR1 and CDR2 (germline): SGHRS, YFSETQ. The CDR3 length is 17 residues. A remark on this clone: The antigen is unknown.

Study-wide results and limits: CD4+ and CD8+ blood T cells expanded clonally by week 6 at 0.1 to 3.0 mg/kg.

Produced via immunoSEQ multiplex PCR; TCRdb's table is partial and in-frame only. This table has about 70,000 clones, approximately 86% appearing once. The source material was CD4+ or CD8+ T cells sorted from blood, sampled in a trial of the OX40 agonist ivuxolimab. This sequence originates from an adult with an advanced solid tumor such as melanoma, head and neck, liver or kidney cancer. The V and J genes are TRBV5-1 and TRBJ2-2; 8 bases agree with TRBD2. The CDR3 reads CASSLFGGGSNTGELFF. CDR3 nucleotides: TGCGCCAGCAGCTTGTTTGGCGGGGGGTCGAACACCGGGGAGCTGTTTTTT. The full variable domain, its missing parts supplied by reference TRBV5-1 and TRBJ2-2, is KAGVTQTPRYLIKTRGQQVTLSCSPISGHRSVSWYQQTPGQGLQFLFEYFSETQRNKGNFPGRFSGRQFSNSRSEMNVSTLELGDSALYLCASSLFGGGSNTGELFFGEGSRLTVL.